The 32 T cell receptor beta chains below all came from one sample that was sequenced in a study of blood T cell repertoires in COVID-19 (dated by TCRdb to the early 2020s). Libraries were constructed by the immunoSEQ multiplex PCR assay. Held by TCRdb, this immuneACCESS table contains in-frame sequences only and omits some clones. Under half of the omission traces to an unresolved V gene where checked; the cause of the rest is unknown. For this sample the table gives approximately 58,000 clones, of which 80% to 90% were detected only once. Under 40% of the sample comes from the top ten. Sample: peripheral blood. The receptors were gathered from a man aged 60 to 69 with COVID-19, enrolled during active disease.

This chain links TRBV4-2 with TRBJ1-2; 9 bases match TRBD1. Germline CDR1 is LGHNA and CDR2 is YNFKEQ. The trim removed 4 bases at V and 5 bases at J, leaving 8 bases unmatched. This CDR3 has 15 amino acids. CDR3 in amino acids: CASSPRETGGYGYTF. The CDR3 nucleotides are TGTGCCAGCAGCCCCCGAGAGACAGGGGGATATGGCTACACCTTC.

The chain is built from TRBV19 and TRBJ1-5; D is unresolved. CDR1 and CDR2 from the germline V gene are LNHDA and SQIVND (reference sequence). V was trimmed by 2 bases and J by 1 base, leaving 6 bases between them. CDR3 length: 14 amino acids. DNA for the CDR3: TGTGCCAGTAGTATAAGCGACAGCAATCAGCCCCAGCATTTT. Residues: CASSISDSNQPQHF.

The rearrangement uses TRBV7-2 and TRBJ1-3; D is undetermined. CDR1 is SGHTA, CDR2 FQGNSA, per germline. Trimming left V 4 bases short and J 0 bases short, with 10 bases between. The CDR3 is made up of 15 amino acids. The DNA for the CDR3 is TGTGCCAGCAGCTCGCTTACGAGCTCTGGAAACACCATATATTTT. As protein: CASSSLTSSGNTIYF.

This chain connects TRBV3-1 (or the pseudogene TRBV3-2) to TRBJ2-5, with 7 bases aligning to TRBD1. Germline loops: CDR1 LGHDT, CDR2 YNNKEL (reference sequence). The CDR3 is 15 residues long. Germline trimming cut 1 base from V and 2 bases from J; bases unmatched to any gene: 4. The CDR3 spells CASSQGARGQETQYF. The CDR3 DNA reads TGTGCCAGCAGCCAAGGGGCCAGGGGGCAAGAGACCCAGTACTTC.

The J gene is TRBJ1-1, the V gene TRBV5-4; the D gene is possibly TRBD1 (5 bases). The germline V gene has CDR1 SGHNT and CDR2 YYREEE (reference sequence). Trimming shortened V by 4 bases and J by 3 bases, and 7 bases separated the two germline ends. The CDR3 spans 12 residues. CDR3 loop: CASSARDTEAFF. CDR3 coding DNA: TGTGCCAGCAGCGCCAGGGACACTGAAGCTTTCTTT.

This rearrangement joins TRBV7-9 to TRBJ2-7; 8 bases are a match to TRBD1. Germline CDR1 SEHNR, CDR2 FQNEAQ (reference sequence). This CDR3 region has 17 residues. The junction had 8 bases not matched to a gene; V was cut back by 1 base and J by 0 bases. The CDR3 sequence: CASSLGGAGGRSYEQYF. CDR3 DNA sequence: TGTGCCAGCAGCTTAGGAGGAGCAGGGGGCCGCTCCTACGAGCAGTACTTC.

In its sample, this clone was seen a few times. The CDR3 loop is CASQNRDSYNQPQHF. Written as DNA, the CDR3 is TGTGCCAGTCAAAACCGGGACAGCTACAATCAGCCCCAGCATTTT. This chain uses TRBV19 with TRBJ1-5, with 7 bases lining up with TRBD1. Germline V gene sequence: CDR1 LNHDA, CDR2 SQIVND (reference sequence). This CDR3 contains 15 residues. V was pared by 8 bases and J by 3 bases, with 10 bases of the junction left unmatched. Drawing the rest from reference TRBV19 and TRBJ1-5, the complete variable domain is DGGITQSPKYLFRKEGQNVTLSCEQNLNHDAMYWYRQDPGQGLRLIYYSQIVNDFQKGDIAEGYSVSREKKESFPLTVTSAQKNPTAFYLCASQNRDSYNQPQHFGDGTRLSIL.

V gene TRBV3-1 (or the pseudogene TRBV3-2) combines with J gene TRBJ2-7; TRBD1 might be the D (6 bases). This CDR3 has 15 residues. Looked up from germline, CDR1 is LGHDT and CDR2 is YNNKEL (reference sequence). Trimming stripped 0 bases from V and 0 bases from J, with 9 bases between. Written as DNA, the CDR3 is TGTGCCAGCAGCCAAGATCCCAGGGGCTCCTACGAGCAGTACTTC. Translation gives CASSQDPRGSYEQYF.

The chain is built from TRBV21-1 and TRBJ2-7; the listed D gene, TRBD2, was not tested against the DNA. TRBV21-1 is a known pseudogene. The CDR3 has 12 residues. CDR3 sequence reads: CASSPDCYEQYF. The CDR3 nucleotides read TGTGCCAGCAGCCCTGACTGCTACGAGCAGTACTTC.

This chain joins TRBV6-1 and TRBJ2-3; TRBD1 matches 7 bases. This CDR3 has 15 amino acids. The V segment lost 3 bases and the J segment 4 bases; nucleotides outside the gene matches: 7. Germline V CDR1 and CDR2: MNHNS, SASEGT. The CDR3 coding sequence is TGTGCCAGCAGTGACCAGGGGGTGGGTGCAGATACGCAGTATTTT. It encodes CASSDQGVGADTQYF.

The chain is built from TRBV2 and TRBJ1-4; D remains unclear. V was cut by 8 bases and J by 6 bases, with 13 bases left in between. Germline CDR1 is SNHLY and CDR2 is FYNNEI. There are 13 residues in the CDR3. The CDR3 bases are TGTGCCAGCCGGGGTCACGGGGATGAAAAACTGTTTTTT. The encoded protein is CASRGHGDEKLFF.

The chain carries TRBV7-9 and TRBJ1-6; D might be TRBD1 (6 bases). V lost 1 base and J 6 bases, leaving 16 bases between the germline ends. Germline V CDR1 and CDR2: SEHNR, FQNEAQ (reference sequence). This CDR3 has 17 amino acids. CDR3 nucleotide sequence: TGTGCCAGCAGCTTAGAGGTGTCAGGGGCAAGTAATTCACCCCTCCACTTT. This codes for CASSLEVSGASNSPLHF.

V and J are TRBV7-2 and TRBJ2-7, with D perhaps matching TRBD2 (5 bases). The CDR3 extends over 12 amino acids. Germline V lookup: CDR1 SGHTA, CDR2 FQGNSA. With 5 bases removed from V and 4 bases from J, the gap between germline ends came to 9 bases. CDR3 in amino acids: CASSTGLYEQYF. The CDR3, as DNA: TGTGCCAGCAGCACGGGATTATACGAGCAGTACTTC.

The chain employs TRBV5-5 and TRBJ1-6, with D tentatively TRBD1 (5 bases). Trimming shortened V by 4 bases and J by 5 bases, and 10 bases separated the two germline ends. The germline gives CDR1 SGHKS, CDR2 YYEKEE (reference sequence). The CDR3 runs 14 residues. This chain's CDR3 is CASSPVGDNSPLHF. CDR3 bases: TGTGCCAGCAGCCCGGTAGGGGATAATTCACCCCTCCACTTT.

J is TRBJ2-3 and V is TRBV12-3 or TRBV12-4; no definite D call. V gave up 6 bases and J gave up 6 bases, with 13 bases separating them. The CDR3 length is 13 residues. CDR3 in amino acids: CASRELQADTQYF. The CDR3 nucleotides are TGTGCCAGCAGGGAACTACAAGCGGATACGCAGTATTTT.

The chain has TRBV6-5 and TRBJ2-1; a possible D gene is TRBD2 (5 bases). Trimming cost V 10 bases and J 6 bases, with 22 bases left between them. In germline, CDR1 is MNHEY, CDR2 SVGAGI. There are 15 residues in the CDR3. The CDR3 spells CATGKRATSGNEQFF. The CDR3, as DNA: TGTGCCACCGGGAAGAGGGCCACTTCGGGCAATGAGCAGTTCTTC.

The chain links TRBV3-1 (or the pseudogene TRBV3-2) to TRBJ2-5, with a tentative D call TRBD2 (7 bases). Per the germline V gene, CDR1 is LGHDT and CDR2 is YNNKEL (reference sequence). V was trimmed by 4 bases and J by 1 base, leaving 13 bases between them. The CDR3 totals 15 residues. The CDR3 coding sequence is TGTGCCAGCAGCCCCTTAGGGGGGGCCCAAGAGACCCAGTACTTC. Its translation is CASSPLGGAQETQYF.

V usage is TRBV6-6 and J usage is TRBJ1-1; D not resolved. V was cut by 0 bases and J by 0 bases, with 8 bases left in between. The CDR3 runs 15 residues. Germline-derived CDR1 and CDR2 are MNHNY and SVGAGI (reference sequence). The CDR3 bases are TGTGCCAGCAGTTACTCGGAGTTCGTGAACACTGAAGCTTTCTTT. Translating it yields CASSYSEFVNTEAFF.

The chain combines TRBV3-1 (or the pseudogene TRBV3-2) with TRBJ2-5, with 13 bases matching TRBD2. After removal of 4 bases from V and 4 bases from J, the junction contained 6 bases not matched to a gene. The CDR3 spans 16 residues. The V gene's germline CDR1 is LGHDT and CDR2 YNNKEL (reference sequence). The CDR3 reads CASSRRTSGSRETQYF. The CDR3 coding sequence is TGTGCCAGCAGCCGTCGGACTAGCGGGAGTAGAGAGACCCAGTACTTC.

This clone was counted only a few times. V gene TRBV30 combines with J gene TRBJ2-7; 7 bases are a match to TRBD1. Germline trimming cut 5 bases from V and 4 bases from J; bases unmatched to any gene: 11. The CDR3 sequence is 14 residues long. Germline V CDR1 and CDR2: GTSNPN, SVGIG (reference sequence). This chain's CDR3 is CAWRQGFPSYEQYF. The CDR3 region has the DNA TGTGCCTGGCGACAGGGTTTTCCCAGTTACGAGCAGTACTTC.

The CDR3 nucleotides read TGTGCCAGTAGTATAGGAGCCAGGGGTACAAGGAATTCACCCCTCCACTTT. Protein: CASSIGARGTRNSPLHF. The chain has TRBV19 and TRBJ1-6; the D gene is possibly TRBD1 (6 bases). This CDR3 comprises 17 residues. The V end lost 1 base, the J end lost 7 bases, and 17 bases lay between the germline ends. Per germline, CDR1 LNHDA and CDR2 SQIVND (reference sequence). The full variable domain, completed using reference TRBV19 and TRBJ1-6, is DGGITQSPKYLFRKEGQNVTLSCEQNLNHDAMYWYRQDPGQGLRLIYYSQIVNDFQKGDIAEGYSVSREKKESFPLTVTSAQKNPTAFYLCASSIGARGTRNSPLHFGNGTRLTVT.

This chain uses TRBV24-1 with TRBJ2-2, with D possibly TRBD2 on 5 matching bases. V lost 8 bases and J 3 bases, leaving 9 bases between the germline ends. Germline assignment: CDR1 KGHDR and CDR2 SFDVKD. The CDR3 length is 13 residues. The CDR3 DNA is TGTGCCACCAAGATGGGAGACACCGGGGAGCTGTTTTTT. It encodes CATKMGDTGELFF.

The rearrangement links TRBV27 to TRBJ2-3, with D uncertain. Germline-derived CDR1 and CDR2 are MNHEY and SMNVEV (reference sequence). This CDR3 spans 15 amino acids. Deletions cut 5 bases from V and 2 bases from J, with 14 bases between. CDR3: CASSRGDFATDTQYF. The CDR3 coding sequence is TGTGCCAGCAGTCGAGGTGATTTTGCCACAGATACGCAGTATTTT.

This clone has just a few counts. The chain links TRBV5-4 to TRBJ1-2, with D unclear. V was trimmed by 3 bases and J by 2 bases, leaving 11 bases between them. The CDR3 has 14 amino acids. Per the germline V gene, CDR1 is SGHNT and CDR2 is YYREEE (reference sequence). CDR3 DNA sequence: TGTGCCAGCAGCTCCCGGACGGGGAACTATGGCTACACCTTC. It encodes CASSSRTGNYGYTF. The variable domain in full, with the rest retrieved from reference TRBV5-4 and TRBJ1-2, is ETGVTQSPTHLIKTRGQQVTLRCSSQSGHNTVSWYQQALGQGPQFIFQYYREEENGRGNFPPRFSGLQFPNYSSELNVNALELDDSALYLCASSSRTGNYGYTFGSGTRLTVV.

This chain uses TRBV18 with TRBJ2-1, with TRBD1 identical over 7 bases. Germline values: CDR1 KGHSH, CDR2 LQKENI. There are 15 residues in the CDR3. Trimming removed 3 bases from V and 5 bases from J; junction bases left unmatched: 7. CDR3 amino acids: CASSPEQGVDNEQFF. The CDR3 coding sequence is TGTGCCAGCTCACCCGAGCAGGGGGTAGACAATGAGCAGTTCTTC.

This clone was counted between two and nine times. This rearrangement joins TRBV19 to TRBJ1-5; possibly TRBD1 for D (5 bases). CDR1 and CDR2 (germline): LNHDA, SQIVND (reference sequence). The CDR3 loop spans 14 amino acids. The V and J ends lost 8 bases and 5 bases respectively, with 16 bases between them. The CDR3 is CASGRQSWHQPQHF. Written as DNA, the CDR3 is TGTGCCAGTGGCCGACAGTCGTGGCATCAGCCCCAGCATTTT. The complete variable domain, with remaining parts taken from reference TRBV19 and TRBJ1-5, reads DGGITQSPKYLFRKEGQNVTLSCEQNLNHDAMYWYRQDPGQGLRLIYYSQIVNDFQKGDIAEGYSVSREKKESFPLTVTSAQKNPTAFYLCASGRQSWHQPQHFGDGTRLSIL.

The V call is TRBV19, the J call TRBJ2-2; possibly TRBD1 for D (5 bases). The CDR3 runs to 15 residues. Trimming left V 9 bases short and J 2 bases short, with 16 bases between. CDR1 is LNHDA and CDR2 is SQIVND in the germline V gene (reference sequence). CDR3 sequence: CASRLVTGNTGELFF. DNA of the CDR3: TGTGCCAGCAGGTTGGTCACAGGAAACACCGGGGAGCTGTTTTTT. The full variable domain, in which reference TRBV19 and TRBJ2-2 provide the parts outside the CDR3, is DGGITQSPKYLFRKEGQNVTLSCEQNLNHDAMYWYRQDPGQGLRLIYYSQIVNDFQKGDIAEGYSVSREKKESFPLTVTSAQKNPTAFYLCASRLVTGNTGELFFGEGSRLTVL.

This rearrangement joins TRBV9 to TRBJ1-4; TRBD1 is a possible D gene (6 bases). The CDR3 extends over 15 amino acids. Trimming cost V 3 bases and J 4 bases, with 13 bases left between them. The germline V gene encodes CDR1 SGDLS and CDR2 YYNGEE. This chain's CDR3 is CASSADTGNNEKLFF. CDR3 DNA: TGTGCCAGCAGCGCAGATACAGGGAATAATGAAAAACTGTTTTTT.

The V gene is TRBV19, the J gene TRBJ2-7, with TRBD1 matching 7 bases. CDR3 size: 15 residues. Germline lookup yields CDR1 LNHDA and CDR2 SQIVND (reference sequence). Trimming removed 4 bases from V and 0 bases from J; junction bases left unmatched: 6. Written as DNA, the CDR3 is TGTGCCAGTAGTACCGGACAGGCTAGCTCCTACGAGCAGTACTTC. This translates into CASSTGQASSYEQYF. The full variable domain, its missing parts supplied by reference TRBV19 and TRBJ2-7, is DGGITQSPKYLFRKEGQNVTLSCEQNLNHDAMYWYRQDPGQGLRLIYYSQIVNDFQKGDIAEGYSVSREKKESFPLTVTSAQKNPTAFYLCASSTGQASSYEQYFGPGTRLTVT.

The J gene is TRBJ1-1, the V gene TRBV5-1; a possible D gene is TRBD1 (6 bases). V lost 4 bases and J 2 bases, leaving 9 bases between the germline ends. The CDR3 contains 13 residues. CDR1 is SGHRS, CDR2 YFSETQ, per germline. The CDR3 loop is CASSHGTNTEAFF. In DNA form, the CDR3 reads TGCGCCAGCAGCCACGGGACAAACACTGAAGCTTTCTTT. The full variable domain, rest sourced from reference TRBV5-1 and TRBJ1-1, is KAGVTQTPRYLIKTRGQQVTLSCSPISGHRSVSWYQQTPGQGLQFLFEYFSETQRNKGNFPGRFSGRQFSNSRSEMNVSTLELGDSALYLCASSHGTNTEAFFGQGTRLTVV.

Worth noting for this clone: Other DNA sequences in the same sample also yield this CDR3. This sequence joins TRBV5-1 and TRBJ2-3; weak D call: TRBD1 (5 bases). The ends were cut back, 2 bases at V and 2 bases at J, with 12 bases in the middle. The CDR3 has 15 residues. Germline loops: CDR1 SGHRS, CDR2 YFSETQ. The CDR3 reads CASSLTGVNTDTQYF. The CDR3, as DNA: TGCGCCAGCAGCTTAACAGGCGTAAACACAGATACGCAGTATTTT.

The V and J genes are TRBV11-3 and TRBJ2-2; TRBD1 agrees at 7 bases. CDR1 and CDR2 (germline): SGHNT, YENEEA. The CDR3 loop spans 14 amino acids. J was trimmed by 6 bases and V by 3 bases; bases with no gene match: 4. The CDR3 region has the DNA TGTGCCAGCAGCTTGAGGGGGCGGGCCGGGGAGCTGTTTTTT. It yields the protein CASSLRGRAGELFF.